The sequence of this T cell receptor beta chain was determined in a study of blood T cells in healthy people across ages. Primed by a sample-barcoded 5' primer and a J-beta primer mix, a second PCR proceeded for 7 to 11 cycles. TCRdb re-called the 5' RACE reads with MiXCR, one entry per CDR3 protein. The sample holds over a million distinct CDR3 sequences, roughly 45% seen once. The CDR3 spans 16 residues. Germline lookup yields CDR1 LGHDT and CDR2 YNNKEL (reference sequence). The sample taken for sequencing was blood. The sequence derives from a woman between 55 and 75 years old in good health. This sequence joins TRBV3-1 and TRBJ2-7; no definite D call. The J call may be faulty, since TRBJ2-4 better matches the DNA end. For the CDR3, the DNA is TGTGCCAGCAGCCAAGAGAGGACCTGGGGCAAAAACATTCAGTACTTC. Its protein is CASSQERTWGKNIQYF.